What follows is one TCR beta chain and its context. A quantity of about 0.45 to 1 ug RNA underwent reverse transcription using random hexamers. TCRdb itself ran the immunoSEQ multiplex PCR reads through MiXCR, one entry per CDR3 protein. The sample lists some 100,000 distinct CDR3 sequences, 90% to 95% occurring once. The entry originates in a study of CD8 T cells in Susac syndrome. The CDR3 totals 13 residues. In germline, CDR1 is ENHRY, CDR2 SYGVKD. Trimming cost V 5 bases and J 1 base, with 9 bases left between them. The sequencing sample was made of CD4+ T cells from PBMCs. V gene TRBV10-3 combines with J gene TRBJ2-7; TRBD1 is a possible D gene (5 bases). The sequence derives from a human donor with multiple sclerosis. The CDR3 bases are TGTGCCATCAGTCGACCAGGGTCCTACGAGCAGTACTTC. As protein: CAISRPGSYEQYF.